Here is one T cell receptor beta chain with its context. The antigen it recognizes is unknown. One base away there is no much larger clone; base qualities are not given. The data originate from a study of blood T cells in healthy people across ages (dated by TCRdb to the mid-2010s). Study-wide context: In model experiments, template switching captured about one uniquely barcoded TCR beta cDNA molecule for every two T cells. To avoid experimental bias, donors of different ages were distributed randomly across sequencing lanes. Donors were grouped into four age groups: young (average 16 years), middle-aged (over 35), aged (about 60) and long-lived (82). Using the same blood draw, the study looked at two additional independent replicas of 1 million unique cDNA reads for two donors, one aged 18 to 29 and the other aged 80 or older. Age-related changes in TCR beta repertoire diversity were measured in the study by deep sequencing normalized with unique cDNA molecular identifiers.

Systemically healthy Caucasian individuals from Russia, roughly 40 in total and aged about 6 to 95 years, were included as donors. Around 10 milliliters of peripheral blood were collected from each donor into EDTA-treated Vacutainer tubes. Ficoll-Paque density-gradient centrifugation was used to isolate PBMCs, with at least 6 million per sample. Total RNA was extracted from PBMCs with Trizol reagent, with at least 6 micrograms obtained per sample. Naive CD45RAhigh/CD27high T cell percentages were measured by flow cytometry on a PBMC aliquot from every donor. CDR1 and CDR2 were assigned from the germline V gene as SGDLS and YYNGEE. From its cysteine to its phenylalanine, the CDR3 spans 12 amino acids. The read is trimmed to its CDR3 DNA, 36 bases read in frame from base 1. The paper as a whole reports these results and caveats: Because donor CMV infection status was unknown, age-related changes in expanded clonotypes were potentially confounded. The percentage of naive T cells measured by flow cytometry correlated strongly with observed TCR beta diversity. As age increased, observed TCR beta diversity per million T cells dropped in a roughly linear way, and a significant reduction was already evident by age 40. Estimates of total diversity from one million sequenced T cells were regarded as lower bounds and underestimates. Because profiling used bulk unsorted PBMCs, naive and antigen-experienced compartments could not be compared conclusively. Compared with the aged group, the long-lived group had more naive CD4+ T cells, fewer expanded clones and increased TCR diversity, a pattern suggesting age selection.

The library was produced with 5' RACE. The instrument given in TCRdb is Illumina HiSeq 2500. A second PCR of about 6 to 11 cycles was performed with a sample-barcoded 5' primer and a J-beta primer mix. Each TCR beta cDNA molecule received a unique molecular identifier from a template-switch 5' adaptor carrying 12 random nucleotides. At least 2.5 million CDR3-containing paired-end reads were obtained from each sample. First-strand cDNA synthesis was performed from all RNA using the Mint cDNA synthesis kit, with priming by a TRBC-specific oligonucleotide. Following uracil-DNA glycosylase treatment, all cDNA underwent a first 18-cycle PCR with the universal primers M1SS and BC2_uni_R. Per the original workflow: For normalization, 1 million high-quality reads were randomly selected from each sample, with every read carrying a distinct molecular identifier. Reads sharing molecular identifiers were discarded rather than binned into consensus sequences. CDR3 identification, clonotype clustering and error correction used MiTCR with a Q25 quality threshold and the strictest error-elimination algorithm. A nonparametric unseen species model with Euler transformation was used to estimate a lower bound on total TCR beta diversity. TCRdb reanalyzed the raw reads on its own, using fastp at Q25 for trimming and MiXCR for clone calling, and kept in-frame beta chains. Rows matching on CDR3 protein sequence are summarized as one entry with the most common DNA and genes. The V and J calls were not made by the authors but by TCRdb's processing. Here the sample has 700,000 to 950,000 distinct CDR3 sequences; over 45% occur a single time. Over 20% of the sample belongs to the ten largest clones.

Sequenced input: blood. The chain is made from TRBV9 and TRBJ2-2; 6 matching bases give a weak D call of TRBD1. The TCR originated in a man aged 30-40 years in good health. The nucleotide sequence is TGTGCTAGAGACAGGACCACCGGGGAGCTGTTTTTT. Its amino acids are CARDRTTGELFF.